One and the same sample provided the 13 T cell receptor beta chains below, sequenced in a study of blood T cell repertoires in COVID-19. TCRdb keeps only in-frame clones here, not all; method: immunoSEQ multiplex PCR. This sample has about 260,000 clones, with more than 70% found just once. Sequenced: PBMCs or T cells enriched from blood (not recorded which). These receptors came from a woman between 45 and 65 years old who had recovered from COVID-19.

The chain uses TRBV5-1 and TRBJ2-1; 7 nucleotides agree with TRBD2. Unmatched junction bases numbered 10, after V lost 2 bases and J lost 2 bases. The length of the CDR3 is 17 residues. From germline, CDR1 is SGHRS and CDR2 YFSETQ. The CDR3, as DNA: TGCGCCAGCAGCTTATCCCGAAGGGAGGGCCCCTACAATGAGCAGTTCTTC. This codes for CASSLSRREGPYNEQFF.

The chain recombines TRBV11-1 with TRBJ2-1, with D possibly matching TRBD1 (5 bases). Trimming removed 5 bases at V and 10 bases at J, with 9 bases between. The V gene's germline CDR1 is SGHAT and CDR2 FQDESV (reference sequence). CDR3 size: 11 residues. The CDR3 loop is CASSPYREQFF. CDR3 sequence (DNA): TGTGCCAGCAGCCCCTACAGGGAGCAGTTCTTC. Full variable domain (rest looked up from reference TRBV11-1 and TRBJ2-1): EAEVAQSPRYKITEKSQAVAFWCDPISGHATLYWYRQILGQGPELLVQFQDESVVDDSQLPKDRFSAERLKGVDSTLKIQPAELGDSAMYLCASSPYREQFFGPGTRLTVL.

The chain has TRBV5-4 and TRBJ2-2; possibly TRBD1 for D (5 bases). Germline CDR1 SGHNT, CDR2 YYREEE (reference sequence). The CDR3 length is 15 residues. The V end was cut by 2 bases, the J end by 0 bases, with 8 bases between. DNA of the CDR3: TGTGCCAGCAGCTTCCGGACAACGAACACCGGGGAGCTGTTTTTT. Its translation is CASSFRTTNTGELFF.

In its sample, this clone was seen a few times. The rearrangement joins TRBV6-5 to TRBJ2-1; TRBD2 agrees at 10 bases. V lost 6 bases to trimming and J lost 3 bases; unmatched junction nucleotides: 2. CDR1 and CDR2 (germline): MNHEY, SVGAGI. CDR3 length: 14 amino acids. Written as DNA, the CDR3 is TGTGCCAGCAGAATAGCGGGAGGCTACAATGAGCAGTTCTTC. Translated, it gives CASRIAGGYNEQFF.

The genes are TRBV6-6 and TRBJ2-7, with 7 bases that match TRBD1. Germline V gene sequence: CDR1 MNHNY, CDR2 SVGAGI (reference sequence). V lost 6 bases, J lost 3 bases, and 5 bases stayed unmatched. This CDR3 has 13 amino acids. The CDR3 DNA follows: TGTGCCAGCAGAAAATGGACAGGCTACGAGCAGTACTTC. This gives the protein CASRKWTGYEQYF.

This chain connects TRBV27 to TRBJ1-2; TRBD1 aligns across 7 bases. Per the germline V gene, CDR1 is MNHEY and CDR2 is SMNVEV (reference sequence). CDR3 length: 13 amino acids. Trimming cost V 5 bases and J 10 bases; bases outside gene matches: 10. The CDR3 DNA reads as TGTGCCAGCAGTCTGGAAGGAACAGGGGACTACACCTTC. Its protein is CASSLEGTGDYTF.

The V and J genes are TRBV30 and TRBJ1-2, with TRBD1 matching 10 bases. Germline CDR1 is GTSNPN and CDR2 is SVGIG (reference sequence). The CDR3 consists of 13 residues. V was pared by 3 bases and J by 10 bases, with 8 bases of the junction left unmatched. CDR3: CAWSYGTGALYTF. The CDR3 coding sequence is TGTGCCTGGAGCTACGGGACAGGGGCCCTCTACACCTTC. Full variable domain (remainder filled in from reference TRBV30 and TRBJ1-2): SQTIHQWPATLVQPVGSPLSLECTVEGTSNPNLYWYRQAAGRGLQLLFYSVGIGQISSEVPQNLSASRPQDRQFILSSKKLLLSDSGFYLCAWSYGTGALYTFGSGTRLTVV.

The chain links TRBV28 to TRBJ2-7; no firm D call. Looked up from germline, CDR1 is MDHEN and CDR2 is SYDVKM. This CDR3 is 13 amino acids long. V lost 5 bases and J lost 2, with 10 bases in between. CDR3 sequence reads: CASSHSSPYEQYF. The CDR3 DNA is TGTGCCAGCAGTCATAGTAGCCCCTACGAGCAGTACTTC.

This chain joins TRBV5-6 and TRBJ2-2; TRBD2 is a possible D gene (7 bases). Germline V lookup: CDR1 SGHDT, CDR2 YYEEEE. The CDR3 runs 15 residues. The V and J ends lost 0 bases and 5 bases respectively, with 11 bases between them. The CDR3: CASSLGTRGTGELFF. For the CDR3, the DNA is TGTGCCAGCAGCTTGGGGACTAGGGGGACCGGGGAGCTGTTTTTT. Combining the CDR3 with reference TRBV5-6 and TRBJ2-2 gives the whole variable domain DAGVTQSPTHLIKTRGQQVTLRCSPKSGHDTVSWYQQALGQGPQFIFQYYEEEERQRGNFPDRFSGHQFPNYSSELNVNALLLGDSALYLCASSLGTRGTGELFFGEGSRLTVL.

The chain carries TRBV6-4 and TRBJ1-5, with no clear D. Germline values: CDR1 MRHNA, CDR2 SNTAGT. The ends were cut back, 2 bases at V and 7 bases at J, with 9 bases in the middle. The CDR3 loop spans 13 amino acids. CDR3 nucleotides: TGTGCCAGCAGTGACGCGGTTGGGCAGCCCCAGCATTTT. It codes for CASSDAVGQPQHF.

This sequence joins TRBV19 and TRBJ1-1, with D perhaps TRBD1 (6 bases). CDR1 and CDR2 from the germline V gene are LNHDA and SQIVND (reference sequence). V dropped 5 bases and J dropped 1 base, with 11 bases sitting between them. The CDR3 spans 14 residues. The CDR3: CASSVQGGNTEAFF. The CDR3 DNA is TGTGCCAGTAGTGTACAGGGCGGGAACACTGAAGCTTTCTTT.

The J gene is TRBJ1-4, the V gene TRBV5-8; tentatively, D is TRBD1 (5 bases). Trimming took 0 bases from V and 8 from J, leaving 14 bases between them. CDR1 is SGHTS, CDR2 YDEGEE, per germline. The CDR3 spans 15 residues. CDR3 sequence: CASSLGWGPREKLFF. CDR3 nucleotide sequence: TGTGCCAGCAGCTTGGGATGGGGCCCCAGGGAAAAACTGTTTTTT.

V is TRBV5-1 and J is TRBJ2-3; 7 bases agree with TRBD1. Germline V CDR1 and CDR2: SGHRS, YFSETQ. J gave up 3 bases and V 5 bases, and 12 bases lay outside the gene matches. The CDR3 contains 16 residues. CDR3 in amino acids: CASRGTTGTGTDTQYF. The CDR3 nucleotides are TGCGCCAGCAGAGGGACGACAGGGACGGGAACAGATACGCAGTATTTT.